Below are 2 T cell receptor beta chains sequenced from a single sample in a study of cytomegalovirus exposure and HLA in healthy donors. Data came from immunoSEQ multiplex PCR; TCRdb stores just in-frame clones and leaves some out. The table has 200,000 or so clones, roughly 87% seen once. Sequenced: PBMCs. The receptors were gathered from a woman aged 18-29 years in good health and CMV-seropositive.

The genes are TRBV5-1 and TRBJ2-1; weak D call: TRBD1 (6 bases). CDR3 length: 18 amino acids. Germline loops: CDR1 SGHRS, CDR2 YFSETQ. V was shortened by 1 base and J by 0 bases, with 17 bases between the two germline ends. CDR3 DNA sequence: TGCGCCAGCAGCTTGCCACAGGACAGCATGTTCTCCTACAATGAGCAGTTCTTC. Protein: CASSLPQDSMFSYNEQFF.

The chain recombines TRBV30 with TRBJ1-3; D is possibly TRBD1 (6 bases). The CDR3 covers 13 residues. V lost 0 bases, J lost 6 bases, and 9 bases lay in between. The germline CDR1 and CDR2 sequences are GTSNPN and SVGIG (reference sequence). CDR3 amino acids: CAWSVQGPNTIYF. The CDR3, as DNA: TGTGCCTGGAGTGTACAGGGACCAAACACCATATATTTT.